Following are 3 T cell receptor beta chains from one sample sequenced in a study of T cell repertoires in cytomegalovirus infection. Via MiXCR, TCRdb re-called the reads, giving one row per CDR3 protein. The sample lists about 680,000 distinct CDR3 sequences; approximately 25% were seen once. The sample taken for sequencing was CD8+ T cells from PBMCs. All receptors derive from a human donor in good health (CMV status not recorded). Some clones in this sample may be carry-over from other donors' samples.

Points on this clonotype: It may be a read error: a sequence one base away is much more abundant. J is TRBJ2-1 and V is TRBV7-6; maybe TRBD2 (8 bases). Trimming cost V 6 bases and J 10 bases, with 28 bases left between them. CDR3 length: 17 residues. In germline, CDR1 is SGHVS, CDR2 FNYEAQ. The CDR3 DNA is TGTGCCAGCAGTTCACCTTGGACTAGCAGGGGGAATAGGGAGCAGTTCTTC. Residues: CASSSPWTSRGNREQFF.

This clonotype was counted only a few times. This chain uses TRBV20-1 with TRBJ1-1, with D maybe TRBD1 (5 bases). V lost 6 bases and J lost 4, with 12 bases in between. Per germline, CDR1 DFQATT and CDR2 SNEGSKA (reference sequence). There are 12 residues in the CDR3. The CDR3 spells CSAAGFGTEAFF. As DNA, the CDR3 is TGCAGTGCGGCAGGGTTCGGCACTGAAGCTTTCTTT.

This clonotype was seen only a few times. This chain links TRBV20-1 with TRBJ2-7; D unresolved. Germline assignment: CDR1 DFQATT and CDR2 SNEGSKA (reference sequence). V was clipped by 3 bases and J by 3 bases, with 15 bases between them. The CDR3 is 14 amino acids. The CDR3 protein is CSASSRLLNYEQYV. DNA of the CDR3: TGCAGTGCTAGTAGTCGGCTATTAAACTACGAGCAGTACGTC.